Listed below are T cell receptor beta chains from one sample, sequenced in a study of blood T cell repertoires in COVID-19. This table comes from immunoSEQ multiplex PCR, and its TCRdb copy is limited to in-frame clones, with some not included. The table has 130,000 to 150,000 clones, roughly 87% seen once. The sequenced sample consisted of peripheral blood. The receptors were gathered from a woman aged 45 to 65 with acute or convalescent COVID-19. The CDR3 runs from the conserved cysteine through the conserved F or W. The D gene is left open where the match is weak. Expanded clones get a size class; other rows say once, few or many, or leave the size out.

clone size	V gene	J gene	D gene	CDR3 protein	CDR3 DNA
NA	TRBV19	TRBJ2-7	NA	CASSNTGSNEQYF	TGTGCCAGTAGTAACACGGGGAGCAACGAGCAGTACTTC
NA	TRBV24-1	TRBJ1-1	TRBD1	CATRDRGVRTEAFF	TGTGCCACCAGGGACAGGGGGGTGAGGACTGAAGCTTTCTTT
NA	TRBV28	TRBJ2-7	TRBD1	CASSRDSEQYF	TGTGCCAGCAGTAGGGACAGCGAGCAGTACTTC
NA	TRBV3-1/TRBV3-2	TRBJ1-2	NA	CASSQVLGLQGTYGYTF	TGTGCCAGCAGCCAAGTTTTGGGATTACAGGGTACCTATGGCTACACCTTC
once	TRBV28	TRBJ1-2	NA	CASSLLRGYNYGYTF	TGTGCCAGCAGTTTACTGCGGGGATACAACTATGGCTACACCTTC
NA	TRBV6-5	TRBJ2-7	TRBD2	CASSFSGGDPYF	TGTGCCAGCAGCTTCAGCGGGGGGGACCCGTACTTC
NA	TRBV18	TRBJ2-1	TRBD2	CASSGLAAPGNEQFF	TGTGCCAGCTCTGGACTAGCGGCCCCAGGTAATGAGCAGTTCTTC
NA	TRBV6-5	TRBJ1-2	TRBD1	CASRDRGANYGYTF	TGTGCCAGCAGGGACAGGGGCGCTAACTATGGCTACACCTTC
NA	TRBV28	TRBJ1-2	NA	CASSPLSNYGYTF	TGTGCCAGCAGTCCCTTGAGTAACTATGGCTACACCTTC
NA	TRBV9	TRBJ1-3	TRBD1	CASSVGGDRGPGNTIYF	TGTGCCAGCAGCGTAGGAGGGGACAGGGGGCCTGGAAACACCATATATTTT
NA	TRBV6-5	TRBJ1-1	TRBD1	CASSRQGRNTEAFF	TGTGCCAGCAGTAGACAGGGACGAAACACTGAAGCTTTCTTT
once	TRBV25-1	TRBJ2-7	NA	CASSALGGRFDYEQYF	TGTGCCAGCAGTGCGTTGGGGGGGCGCTTCGACTACGAGCAGTACTTC
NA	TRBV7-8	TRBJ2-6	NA	CASSPRRRGPSSGANVLTF	TGTGCCAGCAGCCCCAGACGTAGAGGGCCTAGCTCTGGGGCCAACGTCCTGACTTTC
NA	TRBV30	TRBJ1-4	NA	CAWSRDLGEKLFF	TGTGCCTGGAGCCGGGACTTGGGAGAAAAACTGTTTTTT
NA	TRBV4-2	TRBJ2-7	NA	CASSQDLYEQYF	TGTGCCAGCAGCCAAGATCTCTACGAGCAGTACTTC
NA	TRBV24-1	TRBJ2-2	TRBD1	CATRDSLNTGELFF	TGTGCCACGAGGGACAGTTTGAACACCGGGGAGCTGTTTTTT
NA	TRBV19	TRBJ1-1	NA	CASSEGRDNTEAFF	TGTGCCAGTAGTGAAGGCAGGGATAACACTGAAGCTTTCTTT
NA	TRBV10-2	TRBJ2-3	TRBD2	CASRTSFPPDTQYF	TGCGCCAGCAGGACTAGCTTCCCCCCAGATACGCAGTATTTT
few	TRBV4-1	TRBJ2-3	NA	CASSQYSGAGADTQYF	TGCGCCAGCAGCCAATACTCAGGAGCGGGCGCAGATACGCAGTATTTT
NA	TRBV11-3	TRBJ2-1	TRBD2	CASSQSSGRNNEQFF	TGTGCCAGCAGCCAATCTAGCGGGAGGAACAATGAGCAGTTCTTC
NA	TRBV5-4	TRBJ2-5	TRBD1	CASRAGTGAKVETQYF	TGTGCCAGCAGGGCCGGGACAGGGGCGAAAGTGGAGACCCAGTACTTC
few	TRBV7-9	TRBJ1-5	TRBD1	CASSSQGDSNQPQHF	TGTGCCAGCAGCAGTCAGGGGGATAGCAATCAGCCCCAGCATTTT
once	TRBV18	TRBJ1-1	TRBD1	CASSPQGVVTEAFF	TGTGCCAGCTCACCGCAGGGGGTGGTGACTGAAGCTTTCTTT
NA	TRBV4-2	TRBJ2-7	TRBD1	CASSQVDRGLGYEQYF	TGTGCCAGCAGCCAAGTGGACAGGGGGCTTGGGTACGAGCAGTACTTC
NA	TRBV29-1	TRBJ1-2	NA	CSVGTVYGYTF	TGCAGCGTTGGTACAGTCTATGGCTACACCTTC
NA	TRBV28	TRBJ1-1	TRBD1	CASSLPRDRVMSFGEAFF	TGTGCCAGCAGTTTACCCCGGGACAGGGTTATGTCCTTTGGTGAAGCTTTCTTT
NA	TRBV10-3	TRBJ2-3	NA	CAIRGTRGEDTQYF	TGTGCCATCAGGGGGACCAGGGGCGAGGATACGCAGTATTTT
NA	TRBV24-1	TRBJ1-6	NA	CATSATGISPLHF	TGTGCCACCAGTGCTACGGGGATCTCACCCCTCCACTTT